These T cell receptor beta chains were read from a single sample in a study of early T cells in non-severe SARS-CoV-2 infection. TCRdb fed the 5' RACE reads into MiXCR, producing one record per CDR3 protein. This table holds approximately 52,000 distinct CDR3 sequences, around 8% found once. Sequenced: whole blood. Receptors were obtained from an adult who was a healthcare worker with PCR-confirmed SARS-CoV-2 infection or an uninfected control (not recorded which). Each CDR3 is given with its conserved first and last residue. Each record gives: CDR3 DNA, CDR3 protein, V gene, clone size, J gene, D gene. A D gene is named only where the DNA matches it firmly. Clone size, where shown, is once, few, many, or a class for clones that have expanded.

CDR3nt: TGCAGTGCCCGAGTAGGAACTTACTATGGCTACACCTTC
CDR3aa: CSARVGTYYGYTF
v_gene: TRBV20-1
abundance: .
j_gene: TRBJ1-2
d_gene: .

CDR3nt: TGTGCCAGCAGCTTGAAGGCAGGTGGATGGGATGGCTACACCTTC
CDR3aa: CASSLKAGGWDGYTF
v_gene: TRBV5-6
abundance: many
j_gene: TRBJ1-2
d_gene: .

CDR3nt: TGCAGCGTTGATCGCGAAGGGACAAGAGAGCAGTACTTC
CDR3aa: CSVDREGTREQYF
v_gene: TRBV29-1
abundance: many
j_gene: TRBJ2-7
d_gene: .

CDR3nt: TGTGCCAGCAGTTTGCCGGGCTGGACCTACGAGCAGTACTTC
CDR3aa: CASSLPGWTYEQYF
v_gene: TRBV6-6
abundance: .
j_gene: TRBJ2-7
d_gene: .

CDR3nt: TGCGCCAGCAGGAGACTAGCGGGGGGAGCGCCCTGTAGCACAGATACGCAGTATTTT
CDR3aa: CASRRLAGGAPCSTDTQYF
v_gene: TRBV10-1
abundance: many
j_gene: TRBJ2-3
d_gene: TRBD2

CDR3nt: TGTGCCAGCAGCTTGGAAAAGCCAGGGACAACTAATGAAAAACTGTTTTTT
CDR3aa: CASSLEKPGTTNEKLFF
v_gene: TRBV5-5
abundance: .
j_gene: TRBJ1-4
d_gene: .

CDR3nt: TGTGCCAGCAGCCCCCGAGGAACAGCTAATGAAAAACTGTTTTTT
CDR3aa: CASSPRGTANEKLFF
v_gene: TRBV7-6
abundance: .
j_gene: TRBJ1-4
d_gene: .

CDR3nt: TGTGCCAGCAGCTCGGACGGTAGCTCCTACAATGAGCAGTTCTTC
CDR3aa: CASSSDGSSYNEQFF
v_gene: TRBV7-3
abundance: .
j_gene: TRBJ2-1
d_gene: .

CDR3nt: TGTGCCAGCAGTTACCGCGGGGGAGGGACGAACACCGGGGAGCTGTTTTTT
CDR3aa: CASSYRGGGTNTGELFF
v_gene: TRBV6-5
abundance: .
j_gene: TRBJ2-2
d_gene: TRBD2

CDR3nt: TGTGCCAGCAGTATCGACAGGGGTGCCTACGAGCAGTACTTC
CDR3aa: CASSIDRGAYEQYF
v_gene: TRBV27
abundance: .
j_gene: TRBJ2-7
d_gene: TRBD1

CDR3nt: TGTGCCATCTCGTCACAGGGTGGCACCGGGGAGCTGTTTTTT
CDR3aa: CAISSQGGTGELFF
v_gene: TRBV3-1
abundance: .
j_gene: TRBJ2-2
d_gene: .

CDR3nt: TGCAGCGTCGTCACCGGGACTTCGGCCATATATTTT
CDR3aa: CSVVTGTSAIYF
v_gene: TRBV29-1
abundance: many
j_gene: TRBJ1-3
d_gene: .

CDR3nt: TGCAGTGCTAGAGCTCCGGGACAGGGGGTCGGGGAGCTGTTTTTT
CDR3aa: CSARAPGQGVGELFF
v_gene: TRBV20-1
abundance: many
j_gene: TRBJ2-2
d_gene: TRBD1

CDR3nt: TGCAGCGTTGAAGATCAGGGGGCAGAGCAGTACTTC
CDR3aa: CSVEDQGAEQYF
v_gene: TRBV29-1
abundance: many
j_gene: TRBJ2-7
d_gene: TRBD1

CDR3nt: TGCAGCGTGGCTAGCGGGGGGGCCGGCGTCAATGAGCAGTTCTTC
CDR3aa: CSVASGGAGVNEQFF
v_gene: TRBV29-1
abundance: .
j_gene: TRBJ2-1
d_gene: TRBD2

CDR3nt: TGTGCCAGCTCACCCGAGAGTACTGAAGCTTTCTTT
CDR3aa: CASSPESTEAFF
v_gene: TRBV18
abundance: many
j_gene: TRBJ1-1
d_gene: .

CDR3nt: TGTGCCAGCACCTCAGAAGGGTTGGGCACAGATACGCAGTATTTT
CDR3aa: CASTSEGLGTDTQYF
v_gene: TRBV12-3/TRBV12-4
abundance: many
j_gene: TRBJ2-3
d_gene: .

CDR3nt: TGTGCCAGCAGCCGCACAGGCTACAATCAGCCCCAGCATTTT
CDR3aa: CASSRTGYNQPQHF
v_gene: TRBV11-2
abundance: .
j_gene: TRBJ1-5
d_gene: .

CDR3nt: TGTGCCAGCAGCGTCGGAGGGGGTGAAAAACTGTTTTTT
CDR3aa: CASSVGGGEKLFF
v_gene: TRBV9
abundance: .
j_gene: TRBJ1-4
d_gene: .

CDR3nt: TGTGCCAGCAGCTCCTCCAGCGGTACTGGTTCACCCCTCCACTTT
CDR3aa: CASSSSSGTGSPLHF
v_gene: TRBV11-3
abundance: few
j_gene: TRBJ1-6
d_gene: .

CDR3nt: TGTGCCAGCAGATCTACAGGGGGAGAGTCCTATAATTCACCCCTCCACTTT
CDR3aa: CASRSTGGESYNSPLHF
v_gene: TRBV5-6
abundance: few
j_gene: TRBJ1-6
d_gene: TRBD1

CDR3nt: TGCGCCAGCAGCCAAGATCTCCACGAGCAGTACTTC
CDR3aa: CASSQDLHEQYF
v_gene: TRBV4-1
abundance: few
j_gene: TRBJ2-7
d_gene: .

CDR3nt: TGTGCCAGCAGCCAATCCACAGGGGCGGGCCAGCCCCAGCATTTT
CDR3aa: CASSQSTGAGQPQHF
v_gene: TRBV16
abundance: few
j_gene: TRBJ1-5
d_gene: TRBD1

CDR3nt: TGTGCCTGGAGCCGGGACTATCTTGGAGAGCAGTACTTC
CDR3aa: CAWSRDYLGEQYF
v_gene: TRBV30
abundance: .
j_gene: TRBJ2-7
d_gene: TRBD2

CDR3nt: TGTGCCAGCAGCTTAGCGGCCGGGAGCTCCTACGAGCAGTACTTC
CDR3aa: CASSLAAGSSYEQYF
v_gene: TRBV7-2
abundance: many
j_gene: TRBJ2-7
d_gene: .

CDR3nt: TGTGCCTGGAGTGTAATGCCGGGCACCGGGGAGCTGTTTTTT
CDR3aa: CAWSVMPGTGELFF
v_gene: TRBV30
abundance: .
j_gene: TRBJ2-2
d_gene: .

CDR3nt: TGCGCCAGCAGCTTGGCTGGGGACAGGGCCTACGAGCAGTACTTC
CDR3aa: CASSLAGDRAYEQYF
v_gene: TRBV5-1
abundance: .
j_gene: TRBJ2-7
d_gene: TRBD1

CDR3nt: TGTGCCAGCAGCTTAGCCGCCCGGGGGCCATGGGCGGGCCTACCTCACAATGAGCAGTTCTTC
CDR3aa: CASSLAARGPWAGLPHNEQFF
v_gene: TRBV7-6
abundance: many
j_gene: TRBJ2-1
d_gene: .

CDR3nt: TGTGCCAGCAGCCCTACGGCCGGGACGGAGAACACCGGGGAGCTGTTTTTT
CDR3aa: CASSPTAGTENTGELFF
v_gene: TRBV5-4
abundance: many
j_gene: TRBJ2-2
d_gene: .

CDR3nt: TGTGCCAGCAGCCAGACTAGCAATGAGCAGTTCTTC
CDR3aa: CASSQTSNEQFF
v_gene: TRBV3-1
abundance: many
j_gene: TRBJ2-1
d_gene: .

CDR3nt: TGTGCCAGCAGTACCCCTTACTCTGGAAACACCATATATTTT
CDR3aa: CASSTPYSGNTIYF
v_gene: TRBV28
abundance: .
j_gene: TRBJ1-3
d_gene: .

CDR3nt: TGTGCCACCATGACAGGAACGCCGGCGAACACCGGGGAGCTGTTTTTT
CDR3aa: CATMTGTPANTGELFF
v_gene: TRBV24-1
abundance: .
j_gene: TRBJ2-2
d_gene: .

CDR3nt: TGCGCCAGCAGCCCGGTAGACCGAGCTAACTATGGCTACACCTTC
CDR3aa: CASSPVDRANYGYTF
v_gene: TRBV4-3
abundance: few
j_gene: TRBJ1-2
d_gene: .

CDR3nt: TGTGCCAGCAGTTACGGGGGGTTTGAGACCCAGTACTTC
CDR3aa: CASSYGGFETQYF
v_gene: TRBV6-5
abundance: many
j_gene: TRBJ2-5
d_gene: .

CDR3nt: TGCAGCGTTGGCCAGGGGAGTTTCACTGAGCAGTTCTTC
CDR3aa: CSVGQGSFTEQFF
v_gene: TRBV29-1
abundance: .
j_gene: TRBJ2-1
d_gene: .

CDR3nt: TGTGCCAGCACCAGGACAGGGGTCGAGAGTACGCAGTATTTT
CDR3aa: CASTRTGVESTQYF
v_gene: TRBV18
abundance: many
j_gene: TRBJ2-3
d_gene: TRBD1

CDR3nt: TGCGCCAGCAGCCAGGGACAGGGATTAATTTCTAACTATGGCTACACCTTC
CDR3aa: CASSQGQGLISNYGYTF
v_gene: TRBV5-1
abundance: many
j_gene: TRBJ1-2
d_gene: TRBD1

CDR3nt: TGTGCCAGCAGCCGCGGGGGGGCATCTGATACGCAGTATTTT
CDR3aa: CASSRGGASDTQYF
v_gene: TRBV7-3
abundance: few
j_gene: TRBJ2-3
d_gene: TRBD2

CDR3nt: TGTGCCAGCAGCTTAGTTGGGACAGGGGACCACGAGCAGTACTTC
CDR3aa: CASSLVGTGDHEQYF
v_gene: TRBV7-9
abundance: many
j_gene: TRBJ2-7
d_gene: TRBD1

CDR3nt: TGTGCCAGCAGTCTATCCCCCCGAGGGGCTACCCAGTACTTC
CDR3aa: CASSLSPRGATQYF
v_gene: TRBV9
abundance: many
j_gene: TRBJ2-5
d_gene: .

CDR3nt: TGCGCCAGCAGCCAAGATCGGTTAGCCGGGGGCGAGTACAATGAGCAGTTCTTC
CDR3aa: CASSQDRLAGGEYNEQFF
v_gene: TRBV4-1
abundance: .
j_gene: TRBJ2-1
d_gene: .

CDR3nt: TGTGCCAGCAGTATGACAGGGCTCCTCTACGAGCAGTACTTC
CDR3aa: CASSMTGLLYEQYF
v_gene: TRBV27
abundance: few
j_gene: TRBJ2-7
d_gene: TRBD1

CDR3nt: TGTGCCAGCAGCTTAACCCCAGGGGACACTGAAGCTTTCTTT
CDR3aa: CASSLTPGDTEAFF
v_gene: TRBV5-5
abundance: few
j_gene: TRBJ1-1
d_gene: .

CDR3nt: TGTGCCAGTATGAGAACGGGGGACGCTGAAGCTTTCTTT
CDR3aa: CASMRTGDAEAFF
v_gene: TRBV19
abundance: .
j_gene: TRBJ1-1
d_gene: .

CDR3nt: TGTGCCAGCAGCTTTCAGGGGGCGAACACTGAAGCTTTCTTT
CDR3aa: CASSFQGANTEAFF
v_gene: TRBV3-1
abundance: few
j_gene: TRBJ1-1
d_gene: TRBD1

CDR3nt: TGTGCCAGCAGTTTTTATCGTCCAGCCGGCTTAAAGTCCTACGAGCAGTACTTC
CDR3aa: CASSFYRPAGLKSYEQYF
v_gene: TRBV28
abundance: .
j_gene: TRBJ2-7
d_gene: .

CDR3nt: TGTGCCAGCAGTTACTCCACGGGCAGGGGGATTTCACCCCTCCACTTT
CDR3aa: CASSYSTGRGISPLHF
v_gene: TRBV6-6
abundance: many
j_gene: TRBJ1-6
d_gene: TRBD1

CDR3nt: TGTGCCAGCAGAAGAGAGACCTTTGGAAACACCATATATTTT
CDR3aa: CASRRETFGNTIYF
v_gene: TRBV6-5
abundance: .
j_gene: TRBJ1-3
d_gene: .

CDR3nt: TGCGCCAGCCCCCCAAAGGGGGGATATAGCAATCAGCCCCAGCATTTT
CDR3aa: CASPPKGGYSNQPQHF
v_gene: TRBV5-1
abundance: .
j_gene: TRBJ1-5
d_gene: .

CDR3nt: TGTGCCAGCAGCCCCCAGACAGTTAATGAAAAACTGTTTTTT
CDR3aa: CASSPQTVNEKLFF
v_gene: TRBV7-6
abundance: .
j_gene: TRBJ1-4
d_gene: .